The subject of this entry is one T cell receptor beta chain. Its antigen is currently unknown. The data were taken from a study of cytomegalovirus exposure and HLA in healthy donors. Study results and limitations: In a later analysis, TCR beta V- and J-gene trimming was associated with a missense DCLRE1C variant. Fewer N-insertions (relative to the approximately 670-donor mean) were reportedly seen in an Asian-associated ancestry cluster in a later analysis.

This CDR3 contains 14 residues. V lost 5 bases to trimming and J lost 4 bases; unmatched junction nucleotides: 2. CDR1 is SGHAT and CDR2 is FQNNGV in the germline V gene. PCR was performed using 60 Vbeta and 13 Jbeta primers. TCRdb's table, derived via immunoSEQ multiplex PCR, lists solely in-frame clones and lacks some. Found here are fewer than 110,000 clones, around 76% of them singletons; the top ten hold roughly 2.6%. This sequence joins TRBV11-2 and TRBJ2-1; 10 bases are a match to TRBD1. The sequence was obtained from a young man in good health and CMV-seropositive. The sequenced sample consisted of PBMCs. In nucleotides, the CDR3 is TGTGCCAGCAGCCGGACAGGGGGATACAATGAGCAGTTCTTC. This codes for CASSRTGGYNEQFF.